The 18 T cell receptor beta chains reported below all come from one sample, sequenced in a study of shared clonotypes between healthy human individuals. TCRdb's table, derived via immunoSEQ multiplex PCR, lists solely in-frame clones and lacks some. The repertoire holds 2 million to 2.5 million clones, with 85% to 95% as singletons. Sequences were obtained from naive CD4+ T cells from PBMCs. Documented subset: CD45RA+ positively selected. The receptors shown here come from a man aged 18 to 29 in good health. Some clones in this sample may be carry-over from other donors' samples.

The V and J genes are TRBV30 and TRBJ1-2; D ambiguous. Trimming took off 0 bases at V and 4 bases at J, with 9 bases between the two ends. CDR3 length: 13 residues. CDR1 is GTSNPN, CDR2 SVGIG, per germline (reference sequence). DNA of the CDR3: TGTGCCTGGAGTGTAGCGCCAGGCTATGGCTACACCTTC. This encodes CAWSVAPGYGYTF. Using reference TRBV30 and TRBJ1-2 for the parts outside the CDR3, the full variable domain is SQTIHQWPATLVQPVGSPLSLECTVEGTSNPNLYWYRQAAGRGLQLLFYSVGIGQISSEVPQNLSASRPQDRQFILSSKKLLLSDSGFYLCAWSVAPGYGYTFGSGTRLTVV.

The chain has TRBV21-1 and TRBJ2-7; the DNA was not used to check the table's D call, TRBD1. TRBV21-1 is a known pseudogene. The CDR3 spans 17 residues. DNA of the CDR3: TGTGCCAGCAGCATAAATAACAGGGAGTGGCAGGGCTACGAGCAGTACTTC. Translating it yields CASSINNREWQGYEQYF.

The rearrangement links TRBV14 to TRBJ2-3; D possibly corresponds to TRBD2 (6 bases). V shed 1 base and J shed 5 bases, with 16 bases lying between them. The CDR3 contains 16 residues. The V gene's germline CDR1 is SGHDN and CDR2 FVKESK. In DNA form, the CDR3 reads TGTGCCAGCAGCCAAGGTGGCTTAAGGGGAGGAGATACGCAGTATTTT. Amino acids: CASSQGGLRGGDTQYF.

The chain employs TRBV7-9 and TRBJ2-3, with D unresolved. This CDR3 contains 15 residues. Germline CDR1 reads SEHNR; CDR2 reads FQNEAQ (reference sequence). Trimming stripped 5 bases from V and 4 bases from J, with 16 bases between. The CDR3 region is CASSQLRTHPDTQYF. For the CDR3, the DNA is TGTGCCAGCAGCCAACTACGGACGCACCCAGATACGCAGTATTTT.

The chain joins TRBV10-2 to TRBJ1-1; 9 nucleotides align to TRBD1. The V segment lost 7 bases and the J segment 4 bases; nucleotides outside the gene matches: 10. Germline CDR1 is WSHSY and CDR2 is SAAADI. This CDR3 spans 15 amino acids. The CDR3 protein is CASTGWDRASTEAFF. For the CDR3, the DNA is TGCGCCAGCACCGGATGGGACAGGGCGAGCACTGAAGCTTTCTTT.

The rearrangement links TRBV6-5 to TRBJ1-5; 8 positions match TRBD1. V lost 6 bases to trimming and J lost 7 bases; unmatched junction nucleotides: 11. Germline loops: CDR1 MNHEY, CDR2 SVGAGI. CDR3 size: 15 residues. The CDR3 loop is CASSPDRGRGQPQHF. CDR3 DNA: TGTGCCAGCAGCCCAGACAGGGGAAGGGGGCAGCCCCAGCATTTT.

This clone showed up just a few times. The chain recombines TRBV21-1 with TRBJ1-1. TRBV21-1 corresponds to a pseudogene. The CDR3 extends over 14 amino acids. The CDR3 reads CASGLYIRDTEAFF. CDR3 coding DNA: TGTGCCAGCGGGTTATACATACGGGACACTGAAGCTTTCTTT.

J is TRBJ2-2 and V is TRBV11-1, with TRBD2 matching over 7 bases. The V and J ends lost 2 bases and 4 bases, in that order; junction bases with no gene match: 10. Germline V CDR1 and CDR2: SGHAT, FQDESV (reference sequence). This CDR3 spans 17 amino acids. The CDR3 DNA reads TGTGCCAGCAGCTTATCGATGGGGAGGGGTGGCACCGGGGAGCTGTTTTTT. Translated, it gives CASSLSMGRGGTGELFF.

V and J are TRBV5-4 and TRBJ2-5; D ambiguous. CDR3 length: 12 residues. Germline V gene data show CDR1 as SGHNT and CDR2 as YYREEE (reference sequence). The V end lost 0 bases, the J end lost 4 bases, and 4 bases lay between the germline ends. CDR3 amino acids: CASSLDGETQYF. The DNA for the CDR3 is TGTGCCAGCAGCTTGGATGGAGAGACCCAGTACTTC.

The V call is TRBV2, the J call TRBJ2-7, with TRBD1 matching over 10 bases. The CDR3 consists of 13 residues. In germline, CDR1 is SNHLY, CDR2 FYNNEI. V lost 8 bases, J lost 1 base, and 2 bases stayed unmatched. The CDR3 DNA is TGTGCCAGCGGGACAGGGGTTTCCTACGAGCAGTACTTC. This gives the protein CASGTGVSYEQYF.

The chain uses TRBV5-1 and TRBJ1-2; D is undetermined. CDR1 is SGHRS and CDR2 is YFSETQ in the germline V gene. The ends were cut back, 1 base at V and 8 bases at J, with 9 bases in the middle. The CDR3 extends over 12 amino acids. CDR3 sequence (DNA): TGCGCCAGCAGCTTGTCCTCTTGGGGCTACACCTTC. Protein product: CASSLSSWGYTF.

In this sample, this clone turned up once. Other DNA sequences in the sample encode the same CDR3. The V call is TRBV2, the J call TRBJ2-1; D is undetermined. From germline, CDR1 is SNHLY and CDR2 FYNNEI. Trimming left V 6 bases short and J 8 bases short, with 8 bases between. The CDR3 runs to 11 residues. DNA for the CDR3: TGTGCCAGCAGGGCCTGGGATGAGCAGTTCTTC. This encodes CASRAWDEQFF.

This clone was observed once. The V call is TRBV7-9, the J call TRBJ2-3; a possible D gene is TRBD2 (6 bases). V was shortened by 5 bases and J by 1 base, with 22 bases between the two germline ends. Per germline, CDR1 SEHNR and CDR2 FQNEAQ (reference sequence). The CDR3 runs to 18 residues. CDR3 DNA sequence: TGTGCCAGCAGCCGGCTTAGTGCCGGAGGGGCAGGCACAGATACGCAGTATTTT. It codes for CASSRLSAGGAGTDTQYF. The entire variable domain, with the rest obtained from reference TRBV7-9 and TRBJ2-3, is as follows: DTGVSQNPRHKITKRGQNVTFRCDPISEHNRLYWYRQTLGQGPEFLTYFQNEAQLEKSRLLSDRFSAERPKGSFSTLEIQRTEQGDSAMYLCASSRLSAGGAGTDTQYFGPGTRLTVL.

V gene TRBV7-2 combines with J gene TRBJ2-1; TRBD2 might be the D (5 bases). The CDR3 totals 16 residues. Trimming took off 0 bases at V and 0 bases at J, with 9 bases between the two ends. Per germline, CDR1 SGHTA and CDR2 FQGNSA. The CDR3 loop reads CASSLAAEVSYNEQFF. CDR3 in DNA: TGTGCCAGCAGCTTAGCAGCGGAGGTCTCCTACAATGAGCAGTTCTTC.

The V call is TRBV27, the J call TRBJ2-7, with TRBD2 matching 15 bases. From germline, CDR1 is MNHEY and CDR2 SMNVEV (reference sequence). The CDR3 sequence is 20 residues long. V was pared by 2 bases and J by 0 bases, with 11 bases of the junction left unmatched. The CDR3 is CASSLRGTSGRRLSSYEQYF. CDR3 nucleotides: TGTGCCAGCAGTTTAAGGGGGACTAGCGGGAGGAGATTGAGCTCCTACGAGCAGTACTTC.

The V gene is TRBV9, the J gene TRBJ1-2; D unresolved. In germline, CDR1 is SGDLS, CDR2 YYNGEE. This CDR3 region has 12 residues. V lost 3 bases, J lost 3 bases, and 6 bases lay in between. CDR3 sequence reads: CASSASDYGYTF. CDR3 sequence (DNA): TGTGCCAGCAGCGCCTCTGACTATGGCTACACCTTC. The entire variable domain, with the rest obtained from reference TRBV9 and TRBJ1-2, is as follows: DSGVTQTPKHLITATGQRVTLRCSPRSGDLSVYWYQQSLDQGLQFLIQYYNGEERAKGNILERFSAQQFPDLHSELNLSSLELGDSALYFCASSASDYGYTFGSGTRLTVV.

CDR3 in DNA: TGTGCCAGCAGTGAAGGAGGGAGGGGGGATGGCTACACCTTC. Translated: CASSEGGRGDGYTF. The chain joins TRBV25-1 to TRBJ1-2, with D perhaps matching TRBD1 (6 bases). Germline assignment: CDR1 MGHDK and CDR2 SYGVNS. The CDR3 sequence is 14 residues long. The V and J ends lost 2 bases and 6 bases respectively, with 13 bases between them.

This clone was observed once. The chain uses TRBV5-1 and TRBJ1-1; possible D gene TRBD1, 6 bases. V shed 4 bases and J shed 11 bases, with 15 bases lying between them. The CDR3 runs to 12 residues. Germline V gene lookup returns CDR1 SGHRS and CDR2 YFSETQ. CDR3 in DNA: TGCGCCAGCAGCGAGAACAGGGTTGTGGCTTTCTTT. Translating gives CASSENRVVAFF.